This T cell receptor beta chain was identified during a study of blood T cell repertoires in COVID-19. Enrolled during active infection, Seattle patients were then followed longitudinally. Repertoires were generated with immunoSEQ multiplex PCR, while TCRdb's copy carries only in-frame clones and drops some. The table records 150,000 to 180,000 clones, approximately 80% of them present only once. Germline V gives CDR1 MNHNY, CDR2 SVGAGI (reference sequence). The V gene end was trimmed by 4 bases and the J gene end by 13 bases; junction bases not matched to a gene: 11. The CDR3 loop spans 14 amino acids.

The chain recombines TRBV6-6 with TRBJ1-5, with TRBD1 identical over 9 bases. The sequenced sample was peripheral blood. The sequence derives from a woman aged 55-70 years with COVID-19, enrolled during active disease. Written as DNA, the CDR3 is TGTGCCAGCAGTTTGGACAGGGGAGGCAATCGGCAGCATTTT. Protein sequence: CASSLDRGGNRQHF.